What follows are 22 T cell receptor beta chains derived from one specimen sequenced in a study of Ad26.COV2.S vaccination and SARS-CoV-2 variants. Sequencing used immunoSEQ multiplex PCR; TCRdb keeps in-frame clones, though not all of them. The table records about 410,000 clones, roughly 90% of them present only once. The treatment: some 20 received Ad26.COV2.S at low or high dose, single or two shots; roughly five received placebo; per-sample allocation not given. Day 63 following the first vaccine or placebo injection was when the samples were taken. The sample in question was peripheral blood, obtained in a trial of Ad26.COV2.S vaccine versus placebo. The source is a person between 18 and 65 years old who received the Ad26.COV2.S COVID-19 vaccine or a placebo.

The chain combines TRBV6-6 with TRBJ2-1; D possibly corresponds to TRBD2 (6 bases). Germline V gene data show CDR1 as MNHNY and CDR2 as SVGAGI (reference sequence). CDR3 length: 12 amino acids. V lost 6 bases to trimming and J lost 5 bases, with 8 bases between them. Written as DNA, the CDR3 is TGTGCCAGCAGCCAGCGGGACAATGAGCAGTTCTTC. Protein: CASSQRDNEQFF.

Here the CDR3 reads CATTSGRAGNEQFF. As DNA, the CDR3 is TGTGCCACCACTAGCGGGAGGGCCGGGAATGAGCAGTTCTTC. The gene calls are TRBV6-5 and TRBJ2-1, with 13 bases aligning to TRBD2. J gave up 7 bases and V 10 bases, and 7 bases lay outside the gene matches. CDR1 and CDR2 (germline): MNHEY, SVGAGI. This CDR3 has 14 residues.

The chain has TRBV29-1 and TRBJ2-5; TRBD1 is a possible D gene (6 bases). CDR1 SQVTM and CDR2 ANQGSEA come from the germline V gene. The V end was cut by 5 bases, the J end by 0 bases, with 19 bases between. This CDR3 comprises 16 residues. The CDR3 loop reads CSVKRGLQGDQETQYF. The CDR3 nucleotides read TGCAGCGTTAAGAGGGGTCTACAGGGAGACCAAGAGACCCAGTACTTC.

The CDR3 DNA reads TGTGCCAGCAGCGACCGCCCAGGGTCCGAGCAGTACTTC. Its protein product is CASSDRPGSEQYF. This chain links TRBV9 with TRBJ2-7, with D possibly matching TRBD1 (5 bases). The V end lost 3 bases, the J end lost 6 bases, and 13 bases lay between the germline ends. CDR1 is SGDLS and CDR2 is YYNGEE in the germline V gene. The CDR3 has 13 residues. The entire variable domain, with the rest obtained from reference TRBV9 and TRBJ2-7, is as follows: DSGVTQTPKHLITATGQRVTLRCSPRSGDLSVYWYQQSLDQGLQFLIQYYNGEERAKGNILERFSAQQFPDLHSELNLSSLELGDSALYFCASSDRPGSEQYFGPGTRLTVT.

This chain links TRBV18 with TRBJ2-3; D uncertain. The CDR3 covers 11 residues. The V and J ends lost 3 bases and 5 bases respectively, with 3 bases between them. The germline V gene encodes CDR1 KGHSH and CDR2 LQKENI. The CDR3 loop is CASSPVDTQYF. The CDR3 DNA sequence: TGTGCCAGCTCACCTGTAGATACGCAGTATTTT.

The chain couples TRBV4-1 to TRBJ1-1; possible D gene TRBD1, 6 bases. Germline V gene data show CDR1 as MGHRA and CDR2 as YSYEKL. V was trimmed by 2 bases and J by 9 bases, leaving 10 bases between them. The CDR3 is made up of 12 amino acids. The CDR3: CASSQLGAKAFF. Written as DNA, the CDR3 is TGCGCCAGCAGCCAACTGGGGGCAAAAGCTTTCTTT.

The J gene is TRBJ2-3, the V gene TRBV28; 12 nucleotides agree with TRBD2. The germline CDR1 and CDR2 sequences are MDHEN and SYDVKM. This CDR3 has 16 residues. The J segment lost 2 bases and the V segment lost 3 bases, leaving 3 bases of the junction unmatched. In nucleotides, the CDR3 is TGTGCCAGCAGTTTCACTAGCGGGAGGCCCACAGATACGCAGTATTTT. Translation: CASSFTSGRPTDTQYF.

The CDR3 region has the DNA TGCAGCGGCAGGGGGGACACTGAAGCTTTCTTT. This sequence encodes CSGRGDTEAFF. The chain uses TRBV20-1 and TRBJ1-1; 7 bases match TRBD1. Germline CDR1 DFQATT, CDR2 SNEGSKA (reference sequence). CDR3 size: 11 residues.

The chain joins TRBV20-1 to TRBJ1-2, with 7 nucleotides matching TRBD1. In germline, CDR1 is DFQATT, CDR2 SNEGSKA (reference sequence). This CDR3 region has 13 residues. With V trimmed by 3 bases and J by 6 bases, 7 bases remained unmatched. The CDR3, as DNA: TGCAGTGCTAGTACAGGGGATTACGATGGCTACACCTTC. It is translated as CSASTGDYDGYTF.

There are a few counts of this clone. CDR3 amino acids: CASSFDSNTGELFF. The CDR3 DNA is TGTGCCAGCAGCTTTGACTCGAACACCGGGGAGCTGTTTTTT. V gene TRBV11-3 combines with J gene TRBJ2-2; D is undetermined. Germline CDR1 is SGHNT and CDR2 is YENEEA. V lost 3 bases to trimming and J lost 0 bases, with 5 bases between them. CDR3 length equals 14 residues.

This clone was counted a single time. The V gene is TRBV18, the J gene TRBJ2-5; no clear D gene. The length of the CDR3 is 16 residues. CDR1 and CDR2 from the germline V gene are KGHSH and LQKENI. The germline V and J ends were trimmed by 3 bases and 2 bases, with 16 bases remaining between them. The CDR3 DNA follows: TGTGCCAGCTCACCTGTACCTGGAGTAAGTCAAGAGACCCAGTACTTC. This translates into CASSPVPGVSQETQYF.

The chain has TRBV11-3 and TRBJ1-6; 7 bases fit TRBD1. The trim removed 5 bases at V and 3 bases at J, leaving 7 bases unmatched. The germline CDR1 and CDR2 sequences are SGHNT and YENEEA. This CDR3 is 16 amino acids long. DNA for the CDR3: TGTGCCAGCAGCCAGGACGACAGGGACTATAATTCACCCCTCCACTTT. Its protein is CASSQDDRDYNSPLHF.

The V and J genes are TRBV4-2 and TRBJ1-2; 9 nucleotides agree with TRBD1. The length of the CDR3 is 15 residues. V dropped 4 bases and J dropped 8; count of bases not matched to a gene: 11. The V gene's germline CDR1 is LGHNA and CDR2 YNFKEQ. CDR3 nucleotide sequence: TGTGCCAGCAGCCTCCCGGGACAGGGTGCTAACGGCTACACCTTC. Encoded protein: CASSLPGQGANGYTF.

The genes are TRBV5-5 and TRBJ1-5; D gene ambiguous. The CDR3 has 15 amino acids. Trimming left V 4 bases short and J 0 bases short, with 11 bases between. In germline, CDR1 is SGHKS, CDR2 YYEKEE (reference sequence). The CDR3 loop reads CASSDREYSNQPQHF. The CDR3 DNA reads as TGTGCCAGCAGCGATAGGGAGTATAGCAATCAGCCCCAGCATTTT.

This sequence joins TRBV7-6 and TRBJ1-2; 7 nucleotides line up with TRBD1. The CDR3 extends over 14 amino acids. With 1 base clipped from V and 8 bases from J, the junction kept 7 bases outside the gene matches. Germline V gene sequence: CDR1 SGHVS, CDR2 FNYEAQ. The CDR3 DNA sequence: TGTGCCAGCAGCTTAGGGGACAGAAGAGGCGGCTACACCTTC. Amino acid sequence: CASSLGDRRGGYTF.

The chain has TRBV3-1 (or the pseudogene TRBV3-2) and TRBJ2-1; D remains unclear. Germline V gene data show CDR1 as LGHDT and CDR2 as YNNKEL (reference sequence). CDR3 length: 13 residues. Trimming removed 6 bases from V and 7 bases from J, with 13 bases in between. Here the CDR3 reads CASRSSTRNEQFF. The CDR3 coding sequence is TGTGCCAGCAGGTCATCGACCCGGAATGAGCAGTTCTTC.

This clone was found once. V usage is TRBV5-5 and J usage is TRBJ2-1, with D perhaps TRBD2 (5 bases). Germline CDR1 is SGHKS and CDR2 is YYEKEE (reference sequence). Trimming cost V 4 bases and J 6 bases, with 23 bases left between them. CDR3 size: 17 residues. CDR3 in amino acids: CASSPSTGLGSSNEQFF. CDR3 in DNA: TGTGCCAGCAGCCCATCAACCGGTTTAGGGAGCTCCAATGAGCAGTTCTTC.

CDR3 in DNA: TGTGCCAGCAGCCAACGAGGGAAAGTTAGCGAAGCTTTCTTT. It yields the protein CASSQRGKVSEAFF. This chain links TRBV14 with TRBJ1-1; D call uncertain. Germline V gene sequence: CDR1 SGHDN, CDR2 FVKESK. This CDR3 comprises 14 residues. The germline V and J ends were trimmed by 2 bases and 8 bases, with 15 bases remaining between them.

The rearrangement links TRBV29-1 to TRBJ2-1; 15 bases are shared with TRBD2. CDR1 SQVTM and CDR2 ANQGSEA come from the germline V gene. CDR3 length equals 14 residues. V lost 6 bases and J lost 9; bases outside the gene matches: 6. CDR3 region: CSVPRTSGRGEQFF. In nucleotides, the CDR3 is TGCAGCGTCCCTAGGACTAGCGGGAGGGGTGAGCAGTTCTTC.

The chain joins TRBV5-1 to TRBJ2-5; no clear D. Germline CDR1 SGHRS, CDR2 YFSETQ. V was clipped by 3 bases and J by 9 bases, with 12 bases between them. The CDR3 is made up of 12 amino acids. CDR3 sequence: CASSSGGRAQYF. CDR3 DNA sequence: TGCGCCAGCAGCTCTGGTGGACGGGCCCAGTACTTC.

CDR3 coding DNA: TGTGCCAGCATTTTCCTGAACGTGGACAGCTACGAGCAGTACTTC. Its protein product is CASIFLNVDSYEQYF. This chain uses TRBV2 with TRBJ2-7, with D possibly being TRBD1 (6 bases). Trimming removed 7 bases at V and 3 bases at J, with 19 bases between. The CDR3 length is 15 residues. The germline V gene encodes CDR1 SNHLY and CDR2 FYNNEI.

This chain uses TRBV7-9 with TRBJ1-5; 9 nucleotides match TRBD1. The CDR3 totals 16 residues. V lost 1 base, J lost 6 bases, and 7 bases stayed unmatched. Germline V gene lookup returns CDR1 SEHNR and CDR2 FQNEAQ (reference sequence). The CDR3 sequence: CASSLGTGAPGQPQHF. The CDR3 coding sequence is TGTGCCAGCAGCTTAGGGACAGGGGCTCCCGGTCAGCCCCAGCATTTT.